These 14 T cell receptor beta chains share one sample of origin, sequenced in a study of blood T cell repertoires in COVID-19. Using immunoSEQ multiplex PCR, the repertoire was profiled, and TCRdb retains in-frame clones only, with some absent. The sample yields about 400,000 clones, 89% seen once. Sequencing was done on a sample of PBMCs or T cells enriched from blood (not recorded which). Receptor source: a young woman who had recovered from COVID-19.

This clone was counted once. The rearrangement joins TRBV24-1 to TRBJ2-1; 8 bases are shared with TRBD2. Per the germline V gene, CDR1 is KGHDR and CDR2 is SFDVKD. The J segment lost 9 bases and the V segment lost 3 bases, leaving 12 bases of the junction unmatched. The CDR3 runs 16 residues. The CDR3 DNA follows: TGTGCCACCAGTGATGCAATGAGCCTCCGGGGGGGTGAGCAGTTCTTC. Translation: CATSDAMSLRGGEQFF.

The chain has TRBV4-1 and TRBJ1-4; 7 bases match TRBD1. There are 15 residues in the CDR3. With 5 bases clipped from V and 4 bases from J, the junction kept 7 bases outside the gene matches. From germline, CDR1 is MGHRA and CDR2 YSYEKL. The CDR3 nucleotides are TGCGCCAGCAGCACCCAACAGGGGTTTAATGAAAAACTGTTTTTT. Translating it yields CASSTQQGFNEKLFF.

CDR3 bases: TGTGCCAGCAGCGCCGGGGACAGCTTGAATCAGCCCCAGCATTTT. It codes for CASSAGDSLNQPQHF. The gene calls are TRBV9 and TRBJ1-5, with 7 bases identical to TRBD1. V gave up 3 bases and J gave up 4 bases; unmatched junction bases: 7. In germline, CDR1 is SGDLS, CDR2 YYNGEE. The CDR3 totals 15 residues.

This CDR3 reads CASSFASGAGVAYEQYF. The CDR3 DNA follows: TGTGCCAGCAGTTTCGCATCCGGGGCGGGAGTGGCCTACGAGCAGTACTTC. The chain employs TRBV28 and TRBJ2-7; 7 positions agree with TRBD2. The ends lost 3 bases at V and 2 bases at J; junction bases unmatched: 13. CDR3 length equals 17 residues. The germline gives CDR1 MDHEN, CDR2 SYDVKM.

The V call is TRBV2, the J call TRBJ1-1; no definite D call. Trimming removed 4 bases from V and 0 bases from J, with 15 bases in between. The CDR3 covers 16 residues. The germline CDR1 and CDR2 sequences are SNHLY and FYNNEI. The CDR3 spells CASSGRQLSVNTEAFF. The CDR3, as DNA: TGTGCCAGCAGTGGACGGCAGCTTAGCGTGAACACTGAAGCTTTCTTT.

The chain combines TRBV27 with TRBJ1-1; the D gene is possibly TRBD1 (5 bases). Germline-derived CDR1 and CDR2 are MNHEY and SMNVEV (reference sequence). With 6 bases removed from V and 4 bases from J, the gap between germline ends came to 15 bases. The CDR3 has 14 residues. The CDR3: CASRGSGRSTEAFF. The CDR3, as DNA: TGTGCCAGCAGGGGATCAGGGAGGAGCACTGAAGCTTTCTTT.

The chain links TRBV7-9 to TRBJ1-6, with unresolved D. Germline V CDR1 and CDR2: SEHNR, FQNEAQ (reference sequence). The CDR3 runs to 14 residues. Trimming took 3 bases from V and 3 from J, leaving 6 bases between them. For the CDR3, the DNA is TGTGCCAGCAGCTTTGGCAGCTATAATTCACCCCTCCACTTT. It encodes CASSFGSYNSPLHF. The full variable domain, rest sourced from reference TRBV7-9 and TRBJ1-6, is DTGVSQNPRHKITKRGQNVTFRCDPISEHNRLYWYRQTLGQGPEFLTYFQNEAQLEKSRLLSDRFSAERPKGSFSTLEIQRTEQGDSAMYLCASSFGSYNSPLHFGNGTRLTVT.

This clone was found once. V and J are TRBV30 and TRBJ1-2; D is possibly TRBD1 (6 bases). V lost 4 bases and J lost 4, with 10 bases in between. This CDR3 spans 12 amino acids. Germline CDR1 is GTSNPN and CDR2 is SVGIG (reference sequence). CDR3 bases: TGTGCCTGGATTTCGGACAGCTATGGCTACACCTTC. Amino acid sequence: CAWISDSYGYTF. The whole variable domain, remainder taken from reference TRBV30 and TRBJ1-2, is SQTIHQWPATLVQPVGSPLSLECTVEGTSNPNLYWYRQAAGRGLQLLFYSVGIGQISSEVPQNLSASRPQDRQFILSSKKLLLSDSGFYLCAWISDSYGYTFGSGTRLTVV.

This chain uses TRBV2 with TRBJ1-6, with TRBD1 matching over 8 bases. The CDR3 contains 14 residues. Germline CDR1 SNHLY, CDR2 FYNNEI. Unmatched junction bases numbered 13, after V lost 10 bases and J lost 11 bases. CDR3 bases: TGTGCCACCTCAGGCAGGACAGGGATGACACCCCTCCACTTT. This gives the protein CATSGRTGMTPLHF.

The rearrangement links TRBV18 to TRBJ1-1, with a possible D match to TRBD1 (6 bases). With 3 bases removed from V and 4 bases from J, the gap between germline ends came to 9 bases. The length of the CDR3 is 13 residues. Germline V gene data show CDR1 as KGHSH and CDR2 as LQKENI. This CDR3 is CASSPRQVTEAFF. The CDR3 coding sequence is TGTGCCAGCTCACCTCGACAGGTCACTGAAGCTTTCTTT.

The chain joins TRBV6-5 to TRBJ2-7, with 10 bases matching TRBD2. The CDR3 has 13 amino acids. Germline V gives CDR1 MNHEY, CDR2 SVGAGI. V lost 5 bases and J lost 3; bases outside the gene matches: 1. CDR3: CASSLAGDYEQYF. The DNA for the CDR3 is TGTGCCAGCAGTCTAGCGGGAGACTACGAGCAGTACTTC.

In this sample, this clone turned up a few times. Other DNA sequences in the same sample also yield this CDR3. CDR3 DNA: TGTGCCAGCAGCACAGGGTTGTATGGCTACACCTTC. It encodes CASSTGLYGYTF. The J gene is TRBJ1-2, the V gene TRBV28; possible D gene TRBD1, 6 bases. This CDR3 contains 12 residues. The V end was cut by 6 bases, the J end by 5 bases, with 10 bases between. Germline V gene lookup returns CDR1 MDHEN and CDR2 SYDVKM.

CDR3 DNA: TGTGCCAGCAGCTTAGGTGTATATCTAGGCGGGGCTATAAGAGAGACCCAGTACTTC. Its protein product is CASSLGVYLGGAIRETQYF. The chain carries TRBV7-2 and TRBJ2-5; a possible D gene is TRBD2 (6 bases). Trimming stripped 1 base from V and 4 bases from J, with 25 bases between. This CDR3 is 19 amino acids long. Germline CDR1 reads SGHTA; CDR2 reads FQGNSA.

The chain employs TRBV7-2 and TRBJ2-7; 13 bases fit TRBD2. The CDR3 is made up of 18 amino acids. Unmatched junction bases numbered 8, after V lost 3 bases and J lost 0 bases. CDR1 and CDR2 (germline): SGHTA, FQGNSA. The CDR3 here is CASSFRTSGRGGSYEQYF. CDR3 DNA: TGTGCCAGCAGCTTTCGGACTAGCGGGAGAGGAGGCTCCTACGAGCAGTACTTC.